The rows below give T cell receptor beta chains drawn from one sample of a study of Ad26.COV2.S vaccination and SARS-CoV-2 variants. Sequencing was performed with immunoSEQ multiplex PCR; in TCRdb, only in-frame clones are kept and a portion is missing. Among about 480,000 clones listed, roughly 85% were seen once. The sample consisted of peripheral blood, taken in a trial of Ad26.COV2.S vaccine versus placebo. All receptors come from a person aged 18-65 years who received the Ad26.COV2.S COVID-19 vaccine or a placebo. CDR3s include the opening cysteine and the closing phenylalanine or tryptophan. A D gene is named only where the DNA matches it firmly. Some rows mark clone size as missing; the rest say once, few, many or name a class of expanded clone.

d_call	v_call	clone_size	j_call	cdr3_nt	cdr3_aa
TRBD1	TRBV9	-	TRBJ1-5	TGTGCCAGCAGCGGGGGACAGGGGCGAGATCAGCCCCAGCATTTT	CASSGGQGRDQPQHF
-	TRBV6-2/TRBV6-3	-	TRBJ1-5	TGTGCCAGCAGTTACTCCCAGTCCCGACCCCTTCAGCATTTT	CASSYSQSRPLQHF
TRBD2	TRBV4-3	-	TRBJ2-1	TGCGCCAGCAGCCGGAGAGCGGGAGCAACAGGATACAATGAGCAGTTCTTC	CASSRRAGATGYNEQFF
TRBD2	TRBV7-9	-	TRBJ2-2	TGTGCCAGCAGCACAGGACTAGCGGGTCACACCGGGGAGCTGTTTTTT	CASSTGLAGHTGELFF
-	TRBV25-1	few	TRBJ2-5	TGTGCCAGCAGTGGGCAGGGGCAGGAGACCCAGTACTTC	CASSGQGQETQYF
-	TRBV21-1	once	TRBJ2-1	TGTGCCAGCAGAAGACATAGCGGGCACTCCTACAATGAGCAGTTCTTC	CASRRHSGHSYNEQFF
TRBD2	TRBV12-5	-	TRBJ2-7	TGTGCTAGTGGTCCCCCCCCCTGGCGGGAGCTCACCGAACCCTACGAGCAGTACTTC	CASGPPPWRELTEPYEQYF
TRBD1	TRBV5-1	few	TRBJ1-2	TGCGCCAGCAGCTTCGGGACAGTAGGTGGCTACACCTTC	CASSFGTVGGYTF
-	TRBV30	-	TRBJ1-2	TGTGCGGGGCCCCGGGGCCAGGGGGGCTACACCTTC	CAGPRGQGGYTF
-	TRBV29-1	-	TRBJ1-2	TGCAGCGTCTCGATTATAGCGGGTAGCTACACCTTC	CSVSIIAGSYTF
-	TRBV6-5	-	TRBJ1-5	TGTGCCAGCAGAGACACGGGGGGTGGCAATCAGCCCCAGCATTTT	CASRDTGGGNQPQHF
TRBD2	TRBV28	once	TRBJ2-7	TGTGCCAGCAGTCCCAGGACTAGCGGAACCTCCTACGAGCAGTACTTC	CASSPRTSGTSYEQYF
TRBD1	TRBV4-3	-	TRBJ1-2	TGCGCCAGCAGCCAAGGAACCGGGACAGGTTTTAACTATGGCTACACCTTC	CASSQGTGTGFNYGYTF
TRBD1	TRBV5-4	once	TRBJ1-6	TGTGCCAGCACCGCGACAGGGGGGCAAGGATCCTATAATTCACCCCTCCACTTT	CASTATGGQGSYNSPLHF
TRBD2	TRBV11-3	-	TRBJ2-3	TGTGCCAGCAGCGCCCGTAGCGGGAGGGGGGGGAATACGCAGTATTTT	CASSARSGRGGNTQYF